The clone carrying this TCR beta chain was seen only a few times. Its specificity is unknown. These data come from a study of response to subunit inactivated influenza vaccine. Trimming left V 5 bases short and J 2 bases short, with 16 bases between. The germline V gene encodes CDR1 SGHVS and CDR2 FQNEAQ. The CDR3 totals 15 residues. From the RT-PCR reads, TCRdb called clonotypes with MiXCR, one entry per CDR3 protein. Of about 700,000 distinct CDR3 sequences in the sample, more than 15% were seen once. Overall study results and limits: Authors suggested seasonal influenza vaccinations each recruit few new T cells.

The TCR was taken from a man aged 50 to 60 who received an inactivated influenza vaccine. The source material was PBMCs from blood, sampled 11 to 12 days after vaccination. V and J are TRBV7-8 and TRBJ2-7; a weak D match, TRBD1 (5 bases). The CDR3 loop reads CASSPVREATYEQYF. The DNA for the CDR3 is TGTGCCAGCAGCCCGGTCAGGGAAGCCACCTACGAGCAGTACTTC.